The TCR beta chain described here comes from a study of blood T cell repertoires in COVID-19. Across the study: Whether acute or convalescent, the COVID-19 samples came from the United States, Italy and Spain. PBMCs, B-cell-depleted T cells, or T cells were the source of the cDNA or gDNA that made up the material.

This CDR3 region has 13 residues. CDR1 is MNHEY, CDR2 SMNVEV, per germline (reference sequence). V was cut by 9 bases and J by 2 bases, with 13 bases left in between. This clone was detected once. Per the study methods: The assay estimated nucleated cells by amplifying reference gene primers. Sequencing was performed with immunoSEQ multiplex PCR; in TCRdb, only in-frame clones are kept and a portion is missing. That table gives V, J and clone size, and the DNA gave D and trimming. The data show some 110,000 clones, with 70% to 85% seen just once and around 7.5% held by the top ten. The source is a man in his 70s with active or convalescent COVID-19. This sequence joins TRBV27 and TRBJ2-5; possibly TRBD1 for D (5 bases). Sequencing used peripheral blood. The CDR3 DNA sequence: TGTGCCAGGACAGCCTTCGGTCAAGAGACCCAGTACTTC. Residues: CARTAFGQETQYF.